This T cell receptor beta chain was recorded in a study of beta chain features in type 1 diabetes. Findings of the study overall: The study found moderately but significantly shorter TCRB CDR3s in all four CD4+ subsets of Type 1 diabetes patients.

All of the isolated RNA was reverse transcribed, so expressed TCRB transcripts were sequenced. The average read count of naive, central memory and regulatory T cell samples was approximately 4 million. The table came from immunoSEQ multiplex PCR; TCRdb's copy has only in-frame clones and leaves some out. Here the sample spans roughly 610,000 clones, about 16% being singletons. This clone was counted only a few times. Its target is unknown. V shed 4 bases and J 7 bases; nucleotides not matched to a gene: 18. CDR1 is SGHNT and CDR2 is YYREEE in the germline V gene (reference sequence). The CDR3 spans 18 residues.

This clonotype originated in a young man in good health. Sequencing was done on a sample of naive CD4+ T cells from blood. The rearrangement links TRBV5-4 to TRBJ2-7, with 12 bases fitting TRBD2. This CDR3 reads CASSMITSGGLRMEEQYF. The CDR3 coding sequence is TGTGCCAGCAGCATGATTACTAGCGGGGGGCTCCGGATGGAAGAGCAGTACTTC.